This note documents a single T cell receptor beta chain sequence. As yet, its antigen is unknown. The sample belongs to a study of siplizumab effects on memory and regulatory T cells. Points from the study as a whole: The diversity of naive T cells seemed greater than that of memory cells, and their alloresponse contribution seemed major. On average, about 70% of mappable alloreactive CD4+ clones were Treg-derived under siplizumab, against about 27% in controls. Assignment of a naive or memory phenotype failed for roughly 80-97% of the proliferating CD4+ or CD8+ clones.

Measured with immunoSEQ multiplex PCR; TCRdb has only the in-frame clones, and not every one. In the table there are more than 85,000 clones, just over 90% of which are singletons. Sequenced sample: Tregs sorted from blood. This receptor was taken from a human donor in good health.

The DNA of the CDR3 is TGTGCCAGTAGTATAGACGGGACCACCTACGAGCAGTACTTC. As protein: CASSIDGTTYEQYF. The genes are TRBV19 and TRBJ2-7; either TRBD1 or TRBD2 may supply D (5 bases each). V lost 0 bases, J lost 2 bases, and 8 bases lay in between. Germline assignment: CDR1 LNHDA and CDR2 SQIVND (reference sequence). This CDR3 is built from 14 residues. The complete variable domain, with remaining parts taken from reference TRBV19 and TRBJ2-7, reads DGGITQSPKYLFRKEGQNVTLSCEQNLNHDAMYWYRQDPGQGLRLIYYSQIVNDFQKGDIAEGYSVSREKKESFPLTVTSAQKNPTAFYLCASSIDGTTYEQYFGPGTRLTVT.